This T cell receptor beta chain was profiled in a study of T cells in tumors after PD-1 blockade. Study in general: Daily vismodegib 150 mg continued in a subset of anti-PD-1-treated patients. On average, peripheral blood gave more than 100,000 TCR templates and tens of thousands of unique clonotypes.

Worth noting for this clone: Its antigen is not known.

Template: tumor biopsy or peripheral blood genomic DNA, about 550-6,500 ng per sample. General study findings and limits: Blood contained 35% to 50% of the tumor's TCR clonotypes.

TCRdb's copy holds only in-frame clones and misses some; the assay was immunoSEQ multiplex PCR. The repertoire holds around 50,000 clones, 70% to 85% seen once, with approximately 8.3% in the top ten. The CDR3 has 12 residues. V was shortened by 7 bases and J by 11 bases, with 19 bases between the two germline ends. In germline, CDR1 is SQVTM, CDR2 ANQGSEA. This clonotype was sampled from a human donor with advanced basal cell or squamous cell carcinoma (not recorded which). The chain employs TRBV29-1 and TRBJ2-3; the D call may be TRBD1 or TRBD2 (5 bases each). Here the sequenced sample was PBMCs, taken before anti-PD-1 therapy. CDR3 region: CSAPSTGAGQYF. The CDR3 bases are TGCAGCGCCCCCTCTACCGGGGCGGGGCAGTATTTT.